This note documents a single TCR beta chain sequence. This clonotype was observed a handful of times. It has no known antigen specificity. Per-base qualities were not stored, and no clone one base away is much larger. As encoded in the germline V gene (reference sequence), CDR1 is LNHDA while CDR2 is SQIVND. V drops 3 bases and J drops 1 base, leaving 15 bases in between. The CDR3 covers 16 residues, taking in both the cysteine and the phenylalanine. CDR3 DNA only is kept here, 48 bases in frame from base 1. The data belong to a study of T cell repertoires in cytomegalovirus infection (dated by TCRdb to about 2019). Context from the whole study: Peptide stimulations targeted recently identified HLA-C-restricted CMV epitopes, whose presentation resists viral immunomodulation, together with well-studied HLA-B-restricted epitopes. Donor HLA type was relevant to the analysis, as public TCR beta signatures indicated carriage of CMV infection together with the matching HLA type. What the work shows at the level of the full study, not this receptor alone: The ex vivo response was dominated by HLA-C-restricted CMV-specific TCR beta clonotypes, which also provided the single most frequent clonotype in two of eight donors. In both this cohort and an independent cohort of 350 or so donors, the cumulative frequency of public TCR beta family members distinguished carriers of CMV infection plus the relevant HLA type.

What the treatment or condition label conveys for this sample: in vitro stimulation with specific CMV peptide epitopes to enrich CMV-specific T cells. Data came from an Illumina HiSeq 1500. The raw public reads went through TCRdb reprocessing: fastp at Q25, MiXCR clone calling, in-frame beta chains kept. Under each unique CDR3 protein, matching rows form one entry showing the most common genes and DNA. In this sample the table shows 750,000 to 950,000 distinct CDR3 sequences, 25% to 30% of which occur a single time. The ten most abundant clones make up roughly 13% of the sample. The rearranged segments are TRBV19 and TRBJ1-1; TRBD1 is perhaps the D gene, given 5 matching bases. This TCR was sampled from a human donor in good health (CMV status not recorded). Some clones in this sample may be carry-over from other donors' samples. The starting material was cultured CD8+ T cells from PBMCs, obtained from culture after CMV antigen stimulation. The encoded CDR3 is CASSIGHRGRNTEAFF. The nucleotide sequence is TGTGCCAGTAGTATCGGACATCGGGGCAGGAACACTGAAGCTTTCTTT.